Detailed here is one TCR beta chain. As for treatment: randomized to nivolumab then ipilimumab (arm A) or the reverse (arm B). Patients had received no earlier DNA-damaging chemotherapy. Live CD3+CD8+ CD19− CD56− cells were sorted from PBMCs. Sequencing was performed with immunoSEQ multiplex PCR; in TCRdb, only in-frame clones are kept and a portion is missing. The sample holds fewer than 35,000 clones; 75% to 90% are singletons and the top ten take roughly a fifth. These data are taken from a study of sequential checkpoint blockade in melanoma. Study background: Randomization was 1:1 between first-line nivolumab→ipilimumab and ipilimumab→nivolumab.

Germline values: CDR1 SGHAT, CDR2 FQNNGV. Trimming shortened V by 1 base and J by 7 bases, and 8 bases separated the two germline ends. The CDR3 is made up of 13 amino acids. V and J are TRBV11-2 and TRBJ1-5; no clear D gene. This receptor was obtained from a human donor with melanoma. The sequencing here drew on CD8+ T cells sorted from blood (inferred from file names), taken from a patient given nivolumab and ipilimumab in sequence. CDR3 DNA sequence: TGTGCCAGCAGCTTAGGGGTGCGGCAGCCCCAGCATTTT. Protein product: CASSLGVRQPQHF.